The present T cell receptor beta chain was sequenced within a study of shared clonotypes between healthy human individuals. About this clone: Antigen: not known. The junction departs from germline at one end; a sequencing error may be responsible. At the DNA level, this CDR3 is encoded by other sequences in the same sample as well.

Libraries were prepared by immunoSEQ multiplex PCR; TCRdb keeps only in-frame clonotypes and omits some of them. The sample lists about 520,000 clones, roughly 80% occurring once. Germline V gene lookup returns CDR1 SGHRS and CDR2 YFSETQ. The CDR3 has 15 amino acids. Points from the study as a whole: Represented diversity (both genetic and exposure-history) was limited by the small number of donors.

The receptor's source is a woman in her forties in good health. Some clones in this sample may be carry-over from other donors' samples. The gene calls are TRBV5-1 and TRBJ2-2; the D gene could be TRBD1 or TRBD2 (6 bases each). Source material: PBMCs. CDR3 sequence reads: CASSLVGRDTGELFF. In nucleotides, the CDR3 is TGCGCCAGCAGCTTGGTAGGGCGGGACACCGGGGAACTGTTTTTT.